This T cell receptor beta chain originates from a study of blood T cell repertoires in COVID-19. There are 14 residues in the CDR3. Per the germline V gene, CDR1 is MGHDK and CDR2 is SYGVNS. V gave up 1 base and J gave up 4 bases, with 9 bases separating them. The repertoire was sequenced with immunoSEQ multiplex PCR; TCRdb's copy has only in-frame clones and lacks some. This table has about 140,000 clones, 65% to 90% appearing once. The rearrangement links TRBV25-1 to TRBJ2-3; unclear D gene. The sequence came from a man aged 45-60 years with acute or convalescent COVID-19. The sample was peripheral blood. CDR3 region: CASSESVKPDTQYF. Written as DNA, the CDR3 is TGTGCCAGCAGTGAATCAGTGAAACCAGATACGCAGTATTTT.